The 2 T cell receptor beta chains presented below share a single source sample, sequenced in a study of T cell changes during pregnancy in multiple sclerosis. Assay: immunoSEQ multiplex PCR; the TCRdb copy retains only in-frame clones and omits some. The table lists approximately 35,000 clones, around 94% of them singletons. The sequenced sample was PBMCs (not recorded whether the cells were cultured). Receptor source: a female donor with multiple sclerosis, enrolled in a pregnancy study.

The genes are TRBV11-2 and TRBJ2-3; 10 bases align to TRBD2. CDR1 is SGHAT, CDR2 FQNNGV, per germline. The CDR3 extends over 15 amino acids. V gave up 5 bases and J gave up 2 bases; unmatched junction bases: 4. The CDR3 loop reads CASSISGRPTDTQYF. The CDR3 DNA reads TGTGCCAGCAGCATTAGCGGGAGGCCCACAGATACGCAGTATTTT.

The chain joins TRBV19 to TRBJ1-1; 10 bases fit TRBD1. V shed 5 bases, J shed 5 bases, and the junction held 5 bases outside the gene matches. The CDR3 spans 14 residues. In germline, CDR1 is LNHDA, CDR2 SQIVND (reference sequence). CDR3 bases: TGTGCCAGTAGTCCCGGGACAGGGGTTACTGAAGCTTTCTTT. Translated, it gives CASSPGTGVTEAFF.